Below, 24 T cell receptor beta chains from the same sample are listed, as sequenced in a study of naive and memory T cell subsets. Two oligonucleotides, mixed equimolar, formed the beta constant-region primer covering TRBC1 and TRBC2. Nested alpha and beta constant-region primers with the SP2 primer drove four PCR rounds on ligated cDNA. TCRdb re-called the UMI-ligation and nested PCR reads through MiXCR, storing one row per CDR3 protein. The table has about 99,000 distinct CDR3 sequences, roughly 14% seen once. Points from the study as a whole: Especially in CD8 cells, naive repertoires contained a few larger clonotypes, possibly CD45RA-re-expressing memory cells.

These receptors' targets are unknown. Sequenced sample: naive CD8+ T cells from blood. Every receptor here comes from a human donor in good health.

V gene TRBV9 combines with J gene TRBJ2-5; no firm D call. V was shortened by 6 bases and J by 7 bases, with 16 bases between the two germline ends. The CDR3 has 13 amino acids. Germline V CDR1 and CDR2: SGDLS, YYNGEE. CDR3: CASNSDPSLTQYF. CDR3 sequence (DNA): TGTGCCAGCAACTCGGACCCCTCCTTGACCCAGTACTTC.

This clonotype has more than one count but fewer than ten. The chain has TRBV7-8 and TRBJ2-5, with TRBD2 matching 7 bases. The germline gives CDR1 SGHVS, CDR2 FQNEAQ. V shed 3 bases, J shed 11 bases, and the junction held 9 bases outside the gene matches. CDR3 length equals 13 residues. The CDR3 reads CASSLKLGGPQYF. The DNA of the CDR3 is TGTGCCAGCAGCTTGAAGCTGGGAGGGCCGCAGTACTTC. The full variable domain, its missing parts supplied by reference TRBV7-8 and TRBJ2-5, is GAGVSQSPRYKVAKRGQDVALRCDPISGHVSLFWYQQALGQGPEFLTYFQNEAQLDKSGLPSDRFFAERPEGSVSTLKIQRTQQEDSAVYLCASSLKLGGPQYFGPGTRLLVL.

This clonotype was counted only a few times. V gene TRBV30 combines with J gene TRBJ1-1; a possible D gene is TRBD1 (5 bases). Per the germline V gene, CDR1 is GTSNPN and CDR2 is SVGIG (reference sequence). V lost 4 bases, J lost 4 bases, and 16 bases lay in between. The CDR3 has 14 residues. CDR3 bases: TGTGCCTGGACCACGGGACTTGGGGGCACTGAAGCTTTCTTT. Translating gives CAWTTGLGGTEAFF.

The chain couples TRBV7-6 to TRBJ1-1; perhaps TRBD1 as D (5 bases). The germline CDR1 and CDR2 sequences are SGHVS and FNYEAQ. The CDR3 runs to 15 residues. V lost 1 base, J lost 7 bases, and 16 bases lay in between. The CDR3: CASSLVGEIWGEAFF. CDR3 in DNA: TGTGCCAGCAGCTTAGTGGGGGAGATTTGGGGTGAAGCTTTCTTT.

This clonotype was seen only a few times. The V and J genes are TRBV27 and TRBJ2-7; D call uncertain. V lost 8 bases to trimming and J lost 2 bases, with 7 bases between them. Germline V CDR1 and CDR2: MNHEY, SMNVEV (reference sequence). The CDR3 covers 11 residues. Here the CDR3 DNA reads TGTGCCAGCTTCTCCCCCTACGAGCAGTACTTC. Translation gives CASFSPYEQYF.

In its sample, this clonotype was seen a few times. V is TRBV12-3 or TRBV12-4 and J is TRBJ2-5; D unclear. The CDR3 totals 16 residues. V was cut by 3 bases and J by 0 bases, with 14 bases left in between. The CDR3 sequence: CASSFSPGMYQETQYF. In DNA, the CDR3 is TGTGCCAGCAGTTTTTCTCCAGGAATGTACCAAGAGACCCAGTACTTC.

This clonotype was counted only a few times. This sequence joins TRBV20-1 and TRBJ2-7; D ambiguous. Per germline, CDR1 DFQATT and CDR2 SNEGSKA (reference sequence). Trimming shortened V by 1 base and J by 0 bases, and 13 bases separated the two germline ends. The CDR3 is made up of 15 amino acids. The CDR3 DNA follows: TGCAGTGCTAGAGGTTTGGGCGAAAACTCCTACGAGCAGTACTTC. This codes for CSARGLGENSYEQYF.

The rearrangement uses TRBV5-4 and TRBJ1-4; 8 bases are a match to TRBD1. The length of the CDR3 is 14 residues. V lost 4 bases, J lost 7 bases, and 6 bases stayed unmatched. The germline CDR1 and CDR2 sequences are SGHNT and YYREEE (reference sequence). CDR3 in DNA: TGTGCCAGCAGCCTGGGGACAGGCGTTGAAAAACTGTTTTTT. This translates into CASSLGTGVEKLFF. The full variable domain, its missing parts supplied by reference TRBV5-4 and TRBJ1-4, is ETGVTQSPTHLIKTRGQQVTLRCSSQSGHNTVSWYQQALGQGPQFIFQYYREEENGRGNFPPRFSGLQFPNYSSELNVNALELDDSALYLCASSLGTGVEKLFFGSGTQLSVL.

The V call is TRBV5-8, the J call TRBJ2-1, with 8 bases matching TRBD1. Germline lookup yields CDR1 SGHTS and CDR2 YDEGEE. This CDR3 comprises 15 residues. The V and J ends lost 2 bases and 4 bases, in that order; junction bases with no gene match: 5. The CDR3 nucleotides read TGTGCCAGCAGCTTCCGGGACAGGTATTACAATGAGCAGTTCTTC. As protein: CASSFRDRYYNEQFF.

This clonotype was picked up many times. The chain links TRBV5-1 to TRBJ1-2; D unclear. The CDR3 loop spans 13 amino acids. Germline CDR1 is SGHRS and CDR2 is YFSETQ. V dropped 0 bases and J dropped 3 bases, with 6 bases sitting between them. The chain's CDR3 is CASSLEADYGYTF. The CDR3 DNA sequence: TGCGCCAGCAGCTTGGAGGCAGACTATGGCTACACCTTC.

This clonotype occurred a few times. The J gene is TRBJ2-2, the V gene TRBV12-5; TRBD2 matches at 10 bases. Germline loops: CDR1 LGHNT, CDR2 FRNRAP. Trimming cost V 5 bases and J 5 bases; bases outside gene matches: 11. The CDR3 spans 17 residues. The CDR3 sequence is CASGLLRSGRVTGELFF. CDR3 bases: TGTGCTAGTGGTCTCCTGAGGAGCGGGAGGGTTACCGGGGAGCTGTTTTTT.

This clonotype was counted at least ten times. The chain employs TRBV28 and TRBJ2-3; D not resolved. CDR3 length equals 15 residues. Germline V gives CDR1 MDHEN, CDR2 SYDVKM. Between the trimmed V and J ends, which lost 5 bases and 1 base, there was a span of 13 bases. This chain's CDR3 is CASSPLPVGTDTQYF. The CDR3 region has the DNA TGTGCCAGCAGTCCCCTGCCAGTTGGCACAGATACGCAGTATTTT.

The gene calls are TRBV27 and TRBJ2-1; D not certain. Germline CDR1 and CDR2: MNHEY and SMNVEV (reference sequence). Trimming stripped 4 bases from V and 5 bases from J, with 9 bases between. The CDR3 has 13 amino acids. The CDR3 region has the DNA TGTGCCAGCAGTTCAAGGACCGACAATGAGCAGTTCTTC. Translated: CASSSRTDNEQFF.

This clonotype turned up a few times. The rearrangement links TRBV27 to TRBJ2-7; D is unclear. In germline, CDR1 is MNHEY, CDR2 SMNVEV (reference sequence). Trimming stripped 1 base from V and 2 bases from J, with 12 bases between. The CDR3 consists of 15 residues. The CDR3 region has the DNA TGTGCCAGCAGTTTATACTCCAGCCTCCCCTACGAGCAGTACTTC. Its protein is CASSLYSSLPYEQYF.

This clonotype came up many times. The chain joins TRBV11-2 to TRBJ2-7; D perhaps matches TRBD1 (6 bases). The germline CDR1 and CDR2 sequences are SGHAT and FQNNGV. Trimming removed 0 bases at V and 3 bases at J, with 15 bases between. The CDR3 covers 16 residues. The CDR3: CASSLDHVGAGYEQYF. The DNA for the CDR3 is TGTGCCAGCAGCTTAGATCATGTGGGGGCTGGCTACGAGCAGTACTTC. Using reference TRBV11-2 and TRBJ2-7 for the parts outside the CDR3, the full variable domain is EAGVAQSPRYKIIEKRQSVAFWCNPISGHATLYWYQQILGQGPKLLIQFQNNGVVDDSQLPKDRFSAERLKGVDSTLKIQPAKLEDSAVYLCASSLDHVGAGYEQYFGPGTRLTVT.

The chain carries TRBV7-2 and TRBJ2-6; D gene unclear. CDR1 is SGHTA, CDR2 FQGNSA, per germline. This CDR3 region has 18 residues. V was cut by 5 bases and J by 0 bases, with 17 bases left in between. The CDR3 DNA reads TGTGCCAGCAGCCCACGGTCTGTTAGATTCTCTGGGGCCAACGTCCTGACTTTC. Protein: CASSPRSVRFSGANVLTF.

This clonotype showed up just a few times. The rearrangement uses TRBV7-8 and TRBJ2-7; TRBD1 is a possible D gene (6 bases). This CDR3 is built from 13 residues. Trimming cost V 6 bases and J 4 bases, with 13 bases left between them. Germline V lookup: CDR1 SGHVS, CDR2 FQNEAQ. DNA of the CDR3: TGTGCCAGCAGACAGGGTTCTGGGTACGAGCAGTACTTC. Its protein product is CASRQGSGYEQYF.

The rearrangement links TRBV15 to TRBJ1-5, with D perhaps matching TRBD1 (6 bases). V lost 1 base to trimming and J lost 6 bases, with 13 bases between them. This CDR3 comprises 15 residues. Germline loops: CDR1 LNHNV, CDR2 YYDKDF (reference sequence). CDR3 in amino acids: CATSRGGGTAQPQHF. The CDR3 DNA follows: TGTGCCACCAGCAGAGGAGGGGGTACTGCTCAGCCCCAGCATTTT.

The chain employs TRBV7-9 and TRBJ1-2, with TRBD1 identical over 7 bases. V lost 1 base, J lost 6 bases, and 11 bases stayed unmatched. This CDR3 contains 16 residues. In germline, CDR1 is SEHNR, CDR2 FQNEAQ (reference sequence). CDR3 DNA sequence: TGTGCCAGCAGCTTAGTATTAAGGGGGCGCGCGAATGGCTACACCTTC. It specifies CASSLVLRGRANGYTF. Filled out from reference TRBV7-9 and TRBJ1-2, the complete variable domain reads DTGVSQNPRHKITKRGQNVTFRCDPISEHNRLYWYRQTLGQGPEFLTYFQNEAQLEKSRLLSDRFSAERPKGSFSTLEIQRTEQGDSAMYLCASSLVLRGRANGYTFGSGTRLTVV.

The rearrangement links TRBV20-1 to TRBJ1-2; D may be TRBD1 (5 bases). The CDR3 contains 13 residues. V gave up 6 bases and J gave up 4 bases, with 15 bases separating them. From germline, CDR1 is DFQATT and CDR2 SNEGSKA (reference sequence). The CDR3 sequence is CSATDTTLYGYTF. The CDR3 nucleotides are TGCAGTGCCACGGACACCACCCTCTATGGCTACACCTTC.

The chain links TRBV9 to TRBJ2-5; D call uncertain. Per germline, CDR1 SGDLS and CDR2 YYNGEE. Trimming removed 3 bases at V and 2 bases at J, with 14 bases between. CDR3 length: 15 amino acids. CDR3 nucleotide sequence: TGTGCCAGCAGCGGTTCGTGGGCGGTACAAGAGACCCAGTACTTC. Protein sequence: CASSGSWAVQETQYF.

The sample holds a few counts of this clonotype. The chain joins TRBV27 to TRBJ2-7; TRBD2 aligns across 10 bases. The CDR3 is made up of 14 amino acids. J gave up 5 bases and V 5 bases, and 6 bases lay outside the gene matches. CDR1 and CDR2 from the germline V gene are MNHEY and SMNVEV (reference sequence). The CDR3 nucleotides read TGTGCCAGCAGTCAACCGGGGACTAGCGACGAGCAGTACTTC. It codes for CASSQPGTSDEQYF.

The chain links TRBV5-1 to TRBJ1-2; D ambiguous. CDR3 size: 14 residues. In germline, CDR1 is SGHRS, CDR2 YFSETQ. Trimming took off 2 bases at V and 4 bases at J, with 12 bases between the two ends. Here the CDR3 DNA reads TGCGCCAGCAGCTTCTCGCAGGCCGCCTATGGCTACACCTTC. Translation: CASSFSQAAYGYTF.

The table lists this clonotype with a few counts. V gene TRBV20-1 combines with J gene TRBJ2-1, with D possibly matching TRBD1 (6 bases). The length of the CDR3 is 15 residues. CDR1 is DFQATT, CDR2 SNEGSKA, per germline (reference sequence). V was shortened by 6 bases and J by 5 bases, with 20 bases between the two germline ends. The CDR3 spells CSAPQPTGTNNEQFF. The CDR3 nucleotides read TGCAGTGCCCCTCAACCCACAGGGACCAACAATGAGCAGTTCTTC.